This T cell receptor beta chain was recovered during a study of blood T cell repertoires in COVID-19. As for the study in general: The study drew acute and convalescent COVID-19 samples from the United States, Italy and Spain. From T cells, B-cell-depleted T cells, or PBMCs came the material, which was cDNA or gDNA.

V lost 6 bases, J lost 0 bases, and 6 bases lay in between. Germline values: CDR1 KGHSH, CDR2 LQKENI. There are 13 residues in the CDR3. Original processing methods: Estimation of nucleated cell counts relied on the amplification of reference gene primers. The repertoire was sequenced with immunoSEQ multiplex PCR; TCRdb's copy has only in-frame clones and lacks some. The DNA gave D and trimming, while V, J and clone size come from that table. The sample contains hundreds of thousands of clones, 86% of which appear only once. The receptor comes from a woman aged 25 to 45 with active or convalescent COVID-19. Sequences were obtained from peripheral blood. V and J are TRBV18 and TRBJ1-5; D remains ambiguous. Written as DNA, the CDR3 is TGTGCCAGCTCCAGTAATAGCAATCAGCCCCAGCATTTT. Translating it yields CASSSNSNQPQHF.